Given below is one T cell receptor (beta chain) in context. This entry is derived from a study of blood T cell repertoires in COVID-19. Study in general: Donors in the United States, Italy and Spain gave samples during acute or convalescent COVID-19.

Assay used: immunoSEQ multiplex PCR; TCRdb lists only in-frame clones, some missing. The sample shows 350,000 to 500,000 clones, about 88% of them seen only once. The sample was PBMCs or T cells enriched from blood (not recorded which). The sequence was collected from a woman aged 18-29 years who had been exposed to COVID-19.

The CDR3 loop is CASSSPRGGTDTQYF. For the CDR3, the DNA is TGTGCCAGCAGTTCACCTCGCGGGGGCACAGATACGCAGTATTTT. The chain uses TRBV6-2 or TRBV6-3 and TRBJ2-3; D may be TRBD2 (6 bases). This CDR3 comprises 15 residues. V dropped 4 bases and J dropped 1 base, with 12 bases sitting between them. The germline CDR1 and CDR2 sequences are MNHEY and SVGEGT.